This TCR beta chain comes out of a study of T cell responses to AZD1222 COVID-19 vaccine. Study-wide background: The study pooled second doses at about 4 or about 12 weeks.

As to this clone: Its antigen is unidentified.

Study conclusions and caveats: Females made up more of the donors, who were largely white British, and clonal diversity may have come out too low. Nearly half of unique spike-specific TCRs reportedly avoided B.1.351 and B.1.1.7 mutated regions. Among AZD1222 vaccinees, only 5 to 7 were seropositive at baseline.

The protocol was immunoSEQ multiplex PCR, while the TCRdb copy is restricted to in-frame clones and leaves out a portion. In the table there are 150,000 to 180,000 clones, 88% of which are singletons. Germline V CDR1 and CDR2: SGHTA, FQGNSA. Trimming took off 4 bases at V and 9 bases at J, with 10 bases between the two ends. This CDR3 is 13 amino acids long. This clonotype was sampled from an adult in good health. The chain links TRBV7-2 to TRBJ1-6; D may be TRBD1 (6 bases). The specimen was peripheral blood, collected on day 0 of AZD1222 vaccination. The DNA of the CDR3 is TGTGCCAGCAGCTCCGAGACAGGTTCACCCCTCCACTTT. Protein sequence: CASSSETGSPLHF. Filled out from reference TRBV7-2 and TRBJ1-6, the complete variable domain reads GAGVSQSPSNKVTEKGKDVELRCDPISGHTALYWYRQSLGQGLEFLIYFQGNSAPDKSGLPSDRFSAERTGGSVSTLTIQRTQQEDSAVYLCASSSETGSPLHFGNGTRLTVT.